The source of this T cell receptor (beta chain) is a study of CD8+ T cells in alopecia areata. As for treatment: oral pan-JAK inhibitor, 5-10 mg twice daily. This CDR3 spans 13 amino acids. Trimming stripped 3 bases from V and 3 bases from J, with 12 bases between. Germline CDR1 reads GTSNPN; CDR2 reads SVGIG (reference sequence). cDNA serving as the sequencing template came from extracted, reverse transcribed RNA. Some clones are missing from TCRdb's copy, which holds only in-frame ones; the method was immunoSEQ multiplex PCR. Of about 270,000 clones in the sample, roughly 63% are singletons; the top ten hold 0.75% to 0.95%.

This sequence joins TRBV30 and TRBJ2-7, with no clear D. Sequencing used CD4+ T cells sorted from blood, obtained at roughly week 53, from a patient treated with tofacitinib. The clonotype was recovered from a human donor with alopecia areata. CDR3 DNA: TGTGCCTGGAGGAAAAGCCCCCTCTACGAGCAGTACTTC. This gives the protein CAWRKSPLYEQYF.